Below, 5 T cell receptor beta chains from the same sample are listed, as sequenced in a study of blood T cell repertoires in COVID-19. Method: immunoSEQ multiplex PCR; TCRdb's copy keeps in-frame clones and lacks some. Of just over 300,000 clones in the sample, roughly 90% were seen once. The sequenced sample consisted of peripheral blood. The receptors derive from a man aged 18 to 30 with active or convalescent COVID-19.

This clone was observed once. V and J are TRBV28 and TRBJ2-2; tentatively, D is TRBD2 (6 bases). Between the trimmed V and J ends, which lost 6 bases and 5 bases, there was a span of 16 bases. CDR1 and CDR2 (germline): MDHEN, SYDVKM. CDR3 length equals 15 residues. CDR3 DNA sequence: TGTGCCAGCAGGGACTCTTCGGCGGGGACCGGGGAGCTGTTTTTT. Its protein product is CASRDSSAGTGELFF.

V and J are TRBV7-3 and TRBJ2-7; 11 positions agree with TRBD2. Trimming cost V 5 bases and J 7 bases; bases outside gene matches: 10. The CDR3 loop spans 15 amino acids. The germline V gene encodes CDR1 SGHTA and CDR2 FQGTGA. CDR3 sequence: CASSPRPGLAEEQYF. The CDR3 DNA follows: TGTGCCAGCAGCCCCCGACCGGGACTAGCGGAGGAGCAGTACTTC.

The genes are TRBV5-1 and TRBJ1-5; D perhaps matches TRBD1 (5 bases). The CDR3 loop spans 14 amino acids. Germline CDR1 is SGHRS and CDR2 is YFSETQ. Trimming removed 0 bases from V and 8 bases from J, with 12 bases in between. The CDR3 DNA reads TGCGCCAGCAGCTTGGAAGGGGTTAGTGAGCCCCAGCATTTT. This encodes CASSLEGVSEPQHF.

The gene calls are TRBV15 and TRBJ2-1; 7 bases line up with TRBD2. The CDR3 length is 14 residues. CDR1 and CDR2 (germline): LNHNV, YYDKDF (reference sequence). Trimming removed 2 bases from V and 5 bases from J; junction bases left unmatched: 3. CDR3 bases: TGTGCCACCAGCAGACTAGCGGTAGACAATGAGCAGTTCTTC. Translated: CATSRLAVDNEQFF. The full variable domain, with the rest looked up from reference TRBV15 and TRBJ2-1, is DAMVIQNPRYQVTQFGKPVTLSCSQTLNHNVMYWYQQKSSQAPKLLFHYYDKDFNNEADTPDNFQSRRPNTSFCFLDIRSPGLGDTAMYLCATSRLAVDNEQFFGPGTRLTVL.

The chain combines TRBV7-8 with TRBJ1-1; no firm D call. The CDR3 covers 18 residues. The ends were cut back, 1 base at V and 0 bases at J, with 18 bases in the middle. Germline V gene sequence: CDR1 SGHVS, CDR2 FQNEAQ. The CDR3 loop is CASSLGGSRFAMNTEAFF. The CDR3 DNA sequence: TGTGCCAGCAGCTTAGGTGGGTCCAGGTTTGCCATGAACACTGAAGCTTTCTTT.